These 4 T cell receptor beta chains were sequenced from one sample in a study of CD8 T cells in ankylosing spondylitis. TCRdb re-derived calls from the 5' RACE reads in MiXCR, one entry per CDR3 protein. The table lists roughly 220,000 distinct CDR3 sequences, roughly 18% of them singletons, with 40% to 50% in the top ten. Regarding the study as a whole: A motif of 7 to 9 highly homologous TCR beta variants was seen as apparently characteristic of ankylosing spondylitis blood.

Which antigens these TCRs recognize remains unknown. The specimen sequenced was blood, either unsorted or a sorted T cell fraction (not recorded which). The receptors here all came from a male donor with ankylosing spondylitis.

This sequence joins TRBV19 and TRBJ2-1; the D is unclear. Trimming left V 1 base short and J 0 bases short, with 13 bases between. The CDR3 spans 17 residues. Germline CDR1 and CDR2: LNHDA and SQIVND (reference sequence). CDR3 nucleotides: TGTGCCAGTAGTATAGCCCCGTCTAGAAGCTCCTACAATGAGCAGTTCTTC. It is translated as CASSIAPSRSSYNEQFF.

A few counts support this clonotype. This rearrangement joins TRBV6-6 to TRBJ2-7, with D hard to call. There are 12 residues in the CDR3. Looked up from germline, CDR1 is MNHNY and CDR2 is SVGAGI (reference sequence). V lost 6 bases, J lost 5 bases, and 11 bases lay in between. In nucleotides, the CDR3 is TGTGCCAGCAGCTCACATACTAACGAGCAGTACTTC. This codes for CASSSHTNEQYF.

V is TRBV5-1 and J is TRBJ2-1; maybe TRBD1 (6 bases). CDR3 size: 13 residues. CDR1 is SGHRS, CDR2 YFSETQ, per germline. Trimming shortened V by 9 bases and J by 4 bases, and 14 bases separated the two germline ends. The CDR3 is CATRMTGYNEQFF. Here the CDR3 DNA reads TGCGCCACCCGGATGACAGGATACAATGAGCAGTTCTTC.

This chain links TRBV7-9 with TRBJ1-1; the match to TRBD1 covers 7 bases. Germline V gives CDR1 SEHNR, CDR2 FQNEAQ (reference sequence). The CDR3 spans 17 residues. Trimming removed 1 base from V and 5 bases from J; junction bases left unmatched: 13. The CDR3 region has the DNA TGTGCCAGCAGCTTAGGGACAGGAGGGGGATTGCGGACTGAAGCTTTCTTT. Protein product: CASSLGTGGGLRTEAFF.